This T cell receptor (beta chain) derives from a study of cytomegalovirus exposure and HLA in healthy donors. Turning to the study itself: Among the 300 to 400 donors who were genotyped, about 84% fell in the genetic ancestry cluster that is associated with self-reported Caucasian donors.

J lost 6 bases, V lost 0 bases, and 13 bases had no gene match. Germline CDR1 reads LNHNV; CDR2 reads YYDKDF (reference sequence). CDR3 length: 17 residues. Study-wide results and limits: Immune exposure information comprised only CMV serostatus.

13 Jbeta primers and 60 Vbeta primers were used for the PCR. Data came from immunoSEQ multiplex PCR; TCRdb stores just in-frame clones and leaves some out. The sample carries approximately 150,000 clones, approximately 84% recorded once. Worth noting for this clone: Its target is unknown.

The sample was PBMCs. The sequence was collected from a girl aged 5 to 17 in good health and CMV-seropositive. V usage is TRBV15 and J usage is TRBJ1-2; 7 nucleotides align to TRBD1. CDR3: CATSRDETGFSVHGYTF. In DNA form, the CDR3 reads TGTGCCACCAGCAGAGATGAGACAGGGTTTTCTGTCCATGGCTACACCTTC.